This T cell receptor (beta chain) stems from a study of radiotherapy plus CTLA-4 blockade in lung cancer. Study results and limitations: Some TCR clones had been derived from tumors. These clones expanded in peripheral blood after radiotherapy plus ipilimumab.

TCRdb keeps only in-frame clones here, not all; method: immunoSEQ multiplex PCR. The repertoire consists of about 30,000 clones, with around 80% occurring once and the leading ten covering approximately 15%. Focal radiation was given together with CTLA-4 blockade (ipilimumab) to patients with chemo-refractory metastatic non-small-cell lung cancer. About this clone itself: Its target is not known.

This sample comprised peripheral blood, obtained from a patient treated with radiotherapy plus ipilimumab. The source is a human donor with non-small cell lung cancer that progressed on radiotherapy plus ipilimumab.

The DNA for the CDR3 is TGTGCCAGCAGTTTATCGGGGGCCGGGGTATACACCTTC. Translating gives CASSLSGAGVYTF. The genes are TRBV27 and TRBJ1-2; the D gene is possibly TRBD1 (6 bases). Germline V CDR1 and CDR2: MNHEY, SMNVEV (reference sequence). The CDR3 spans 13 residues. The V end lost 0 bases, the J end lost 11 bases, and 13 bases lay between the germline ends.